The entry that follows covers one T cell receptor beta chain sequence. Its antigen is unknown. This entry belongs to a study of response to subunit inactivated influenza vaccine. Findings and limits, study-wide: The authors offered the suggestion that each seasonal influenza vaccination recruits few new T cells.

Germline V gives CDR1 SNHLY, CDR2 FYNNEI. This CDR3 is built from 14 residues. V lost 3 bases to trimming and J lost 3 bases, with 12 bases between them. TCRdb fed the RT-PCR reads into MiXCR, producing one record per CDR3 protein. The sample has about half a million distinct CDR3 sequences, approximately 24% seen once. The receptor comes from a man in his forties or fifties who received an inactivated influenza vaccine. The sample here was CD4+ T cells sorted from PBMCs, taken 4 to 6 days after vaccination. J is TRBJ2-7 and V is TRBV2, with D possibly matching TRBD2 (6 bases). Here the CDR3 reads CASSEGLLSYEQYF. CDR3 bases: TGTGCCAGCAGTGAGGGACTCCTGAGCTACGAGCAGTACTTC. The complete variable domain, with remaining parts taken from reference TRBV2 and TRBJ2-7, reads EPEVTQTPSHQVTQMGQEVILRCVPISNHLYFYWYRQILGQKVEFLVSFYNNEISEKSEIFDDQFSVERPDGSNFTLKIRSTKLEDSAMYFCASSEGLLSYEQYFGPGTRLTVT.